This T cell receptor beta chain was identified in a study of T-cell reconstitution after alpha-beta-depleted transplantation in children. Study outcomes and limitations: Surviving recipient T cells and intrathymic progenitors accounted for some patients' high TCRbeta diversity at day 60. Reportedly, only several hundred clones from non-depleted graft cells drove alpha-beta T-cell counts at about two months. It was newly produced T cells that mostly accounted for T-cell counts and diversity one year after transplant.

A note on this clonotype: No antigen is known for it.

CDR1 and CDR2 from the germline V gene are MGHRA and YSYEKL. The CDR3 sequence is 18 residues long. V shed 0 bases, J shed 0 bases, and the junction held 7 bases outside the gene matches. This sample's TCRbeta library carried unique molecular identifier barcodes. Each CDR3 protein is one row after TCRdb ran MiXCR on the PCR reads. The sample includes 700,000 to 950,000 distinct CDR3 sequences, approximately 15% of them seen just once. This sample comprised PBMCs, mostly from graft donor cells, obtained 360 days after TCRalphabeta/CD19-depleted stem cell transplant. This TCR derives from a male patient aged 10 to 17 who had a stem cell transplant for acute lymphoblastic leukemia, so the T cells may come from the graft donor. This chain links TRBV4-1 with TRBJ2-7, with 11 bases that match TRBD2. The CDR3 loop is CASSQDVASGRLSYEQYF. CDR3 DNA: TGCGCCAGCAGCCAAGATGTCGCTAGCGGGAGGCTCTCCTACGAGCAGTACTTC.